These 22 T cell receptor beta chains originate from one sample sequenced in a study of T-cell memory formation after mild COVID-19. In TCRdb, the 5' RACE reads were re-called with MiXCR into one record per CDR3 protein. Of fewer than 700,000 distinct CDR3 sequences in the sample, 15% to 20% were seen once. The source material was PBMCs or a T cell subset sorted from them (not recorded which). The receptors here all came from an adult woman who had mild COVID-19 (a few samples of this study predate the infection). Cell type and time point are not known.

This chain uses TRBV20-1 with TRBJ2-4; either TRBD1 or TRBD2 may fit D (5 bases each). Germline loops: CDR1 DFQATT, CDR2 SNEGSKA (reference sequence). The V end was cut by 4 bases, the J end by 0 bases, with 10 bases between. There are 14 residues in the CDR3. The CDR3 nucleotides read TGCAGTGCTAACGGGGCCTTAGCCAAAAACATTCAGTACTTC. Encoded protein: CSANGALAKNIQYF.

This clonotype was seen more than once but under ten times. The gene calls are TRBV19 and TRBJ1-1; D uncertain. V was pared by 3 bases and J by 1 base, with 9 bases between. The CDR3 consists of 14 residues. Per the germline V gene, CDR1 is LNHDA and CDR2 is SQIVND (reference sequence). Written as DNA, the CDR3 is TGTGCCAGTAGTATCAACCCCGAGAACACTGAAGCTTTCTTT. It yields the protein CASSINPENTEAFF. The whole variable domain, filled in from reference TRBV19 and TRBJ1-1, reads DGGITQSPKYLFRKEGQNVTLSCEQNLNHDAMYWYRQDPGQGLRLIYYSQIVNDFQKGDIAEGYSVSREKKESFPLTVTSAQKNPTAFYLCASSINPENTEAFFGQGTRLTVV.

J is TRBJ2-2 and V is TRBV28; no clear D. Per germline, CDR1 MDHEN and CDR2 SYDVKM. The V gene lost 8 bases and the J gene lost 2 bases, with 3 bases spanning the gap. CDR3 length: 11 amino acids. CDR3 region: CASQNTGELFF. The CDR3 DNA is TGTGCCAGCCAAAACACCGGGGAGCTGTTTTTT. Full variable domain (rest looked up from reference TRBV28 and TRBJ2-2): DVKVTQSSRYLVKRTGEKVFLECVQDMDHENMFWYRQDPGLGLRLIYFSYDVKMKEKGDIPEGYSVSREKKERFSLILESASTNQTSMYLCASQNTGELFFGEGSRLTVL.

This clonotype was detected ten times or more. The chain is built from TRBV12-3 or TRBV12-4 and TRBJ2-1, with D hard to call. The V end was cut by 1 base, the J end by 8 bases, with 9 bases between. This CDR3 has 13 residues. CDR3 region: CASSLGSGHEQFF. CDR3 coding DNA: TGTGCCAGCAGTTTAGGCTCTGGGCATGAGCAGTTCTTC.

The gene calls are TRBV2 and TRBJ2-2; D unresolved. This CDR3 is 14 amino acids long. V lost 0 bases and J lost 0, with 2 bases in between. The V gene's germline CDR1 is SNHLY and CDR2 FYNNEI. The CDR3 spells CASSEAPNTGELFF. The CDR3 coding sequence is TGTGCCAGCAGTGAAGCACCGAACACCGGGGAGCTGTTTTTT.

V is TRBV24-1 and J is TRBJ2-7; D is undetermined. The CDR3 contains 11 residues. V lost 2 bases and J 10 bases, leaving 8 bases between the germline ends. Germline CDR1 KGHDR, CDR2 SFDVKD. The CDR3 sequence is CATSDWRGQYF. CDR3 coding DNA: TGTGCCACCAGTGATTGGAGAGGACAGTACTTC.

In this sample, this clonotype turned up a few times. The V and J genes are TRBV12-3 or TRBV12-4 and TRBJ2-7; 7 positions agree with TRBD1. This CDR3 comprises 14 residues. The J segment lost 2 bases and the V segment lost 6 bases, leaving 7 bases of the junction unmatched. The CDR3 DNA sequence: TGTGCCAGCAGGCGGAGGACAGGCGCCTACGAGCAGTACTTC. Its protein is CASRRRTGAYEQYF.

The V gene is TRBV7-8, the J gene TRBJ1-5; D gene ambiguous. The CDR3 is made up of 13 amino acids. Per germline, CDR1 SGHVS and CDR2 FQNEAQ. Trimming removed 5 bases from V and 6 bases from J, with 11 bases in between. The CDR3 bases are TGTGCCAGCAGCACGACCGTGATTCAGCCCCAGCATTTT. It specifies CASSTTVIQPQHF.

The V gene is TRBV6-2 or TRBV6-3, the J gene TRBJ2-7, with TRBD1 matching over 8 bases. The CDR3 runs to 15 residues. Losses at the gene ends were 6 bases for V and 0 bases for J; bases not matched to a gene: 7. Germline assignment: CDR1 MNHEY and CDR2 SVGEGT. CDR3 nucleotide sequence: TGTGCCAGCAGCAAAGGGACAGGAGTCTCCTACGAGCAGTACTTC. Protein sequence: CASSKGTGVSYEQYF.

The V gene is TRBV11-3, the J gene TRBJ1-5; D is unresolved. CDR1 and CDR2 (germline): SGHNT, YENEEA. The V and J ends lost 6 bases and 4 bases respectively, with 10 bases between them. The CDR3 totals 13 residues. This chain's CDR3 is CASSKTQNQPQHF. Here the CDR3 DNA reads TGTGCCAGCAGTAAGACACAAAATCAGCCCCAGCATTTT. The full variable domain, completed using reference TRBV11-3 and TRBJ1-5, is EAGVVQSPRYKIIEKKQPVAFWCNPISGHNTLYWYLQNLGQGPELLIRYENEEAVDDSQLPKDRFSAERLKGVDSTLKIQPAELGDSAVYLCASSKTQNQPQHFGDGTRLSIL.

The genes are TRBV29-1 and TRBJ1-1; 11 bases are a match to TRBD1. Germline V lookup: CDR1 SQVTM, CDR2 ANQGSEA. The CDR3 loop spans 13 amino acids. The CDR3: CIVLGTGGTEAFF. The CDR3 nucleotides read TGCATCGTCCTGGGGACAGGGGGCACTGAAGCTTTCTTT.

This clonotype was seen a few times. The rearrangement joins TRBV29-1 to TRBJ1-1; 7 bases fit TRBD1. With V trimmed by 3 bases and J by 3 bases, 19 bases remained unmatched. This CDR3 has 18 residues. The germline V gene has CDR1 SQVTM and CDR2 ANQGSEA. CDR3 in amino acids: CSVENRQGWPLRDTEAFF. Here the CDR3 DNA reads TGCAGCGTTGAGAATCGACAGGGATGGCCCTTGAGGGACACTGAAGCTTTCTTT.

The chain combines TRBV20-1 with TRBJ2-7; either TRBD1 or TRBD2 may fit D (5 bases each). V lost 3 bases, J lost 4 bases, and 22 bases lay in between. The CDR3 loop spans 16 amino acids. From germline, CDR1 is DFQATT and CDR2 SNEGSKA (reference sequence). CDR3 bases: TGCAGTGCTAGGGACACCCATACCGGGGCCCTTTACGAGCAGTACTTC. Translated, it gives CSARDTHTGALYEQYF.

This clonotype occurred a few times. This sequence joins TRBV5-1 and TRBJ2-1, with 11 nucleotides matching TRBD1. The V segment lost 3 bases and the J segment 5 bases; nucleotides outside the gene matches: 10. This CDR3 is built from 17 residues. The germline V gene has CDR1 SGHRS and CDR2 YFSETQ. CDR3 DNA sequence: TGCGCCAGCAGCTCACCTAGGACAGGGGGCCACCACAATGAGCAGTTCTTC. This encodes CASSSPRTGGHHNEQFF.

The table lists this clonotype with a few counts. The chain couples TRBV7-2 to TRBJ2-1; D tentatively fits TRBD1 or TRBD2 (6 bases each). V dropped 5 bases and J dropped 8 bases, with 13 bases sitting between them. The V gene's germline CDR1 is SGHTA and CDR2 FQGNSA. CDR3 length: 13 residues. This CDR3 reads CASSIYRDYEQFF. Written as DNA, the CDR3 is TGTGCCAGCAGCATATACAGGGACTATGAGCAGTTCTTC.

The CDR3 sequence is CASCPGDTGELFF. CDR3 nucleotide sequence: TGCGCCAGCTGTCCGGGGGACACCGGGGAGCTGTTTTTT. The chain couples TRBV5-1 to TRBJ2-2, with D perhaps matching TRBD2 (6 bases). Per the germline V gene, CDR1 is SGHRS and CDR2 is YFSETQ. This CDR3 has 13 residues. V lost 7 bases and J lost 3, with 10 bases in between.

The rearrangement uses TRBV11-2 and TRBJ2-4; D gene ambiguous. Germline-derived CDR1 and CDR2 are SGHAT and FQNNGV. The CDR3 is made up of 11 amino acids. V was pared by 5 bases and J by 8 bases, with 7 bases between. This chain's CDR3 is CASSPGYIQYF. DNA of the CDR3: TGTGCCAGCAGCCCAGGCTACATTCAGTACTTC.

The rearrangement uses TRBV2 and TRBJ1-6, with 7 nucleotides matching TRBD1. Germline V CDR1 and CDR2: SNHLY, FYNNEI. The CDR3 runs to 13 residues. The CDR3 spells CAGQEGAYSPLHF. The DNA for the CDR3 is TGTGCTGGTCAAGAGGGGGCTTATTCACCCCTCCACTTT.

This clonotype was seen a handful of times. J is TRBJ2-2 and V is TRBV5-1; D not resolved. Germline CDR1 reads SGHRS; CDR2 reads YFSETQ. Trimming stripped 5 bases from V and 4 bases from J, with 9 bases between. This CDR3 is built from 13 residues. In nucleotides, the CDR3 is TGCGCCAGCAGTAACGCGCTCACCGGGGAGCTGTTTTTT. It codes for CASSNALTGELFF.

The V call is TRBV6-4, the J call TRBJ2-2, with D unclear. The CDR3 loop spans 13 amino acids. Looked up from germline, CDR1 is MRHNA and CDR2 is SNTAGT. V lost 4 bases and J 7 bases, leaving 10 bases between the germline ends. The DNA of the CDR3 is TGTGCCAGCAGTGTCGACAATAGCGGGGAGCTGTTTTTT. It encodes CASSVDNSGELFF.

The chain couples TRBV6-5 to TRBJ2-3, with 7 bases lining up with TRBD2. The CDR3 is 14 residues long. The germline V gene has CDR1 MNHEY and CDR2 SVGAGI. Losses at the gene ends were 7 bases for V and 4 bases for J; bases not matched to a gene: 8. In nucleotides, the CDR3 is TGTGCCAGCAAGGACGGGAGGTCCCCAGATACGCAGTATTTT. Protein product: CASKDGRSPDTQYF.

The CDR3 loop is CASSLLGHRQETQYF. The CDR3 nucleotides are TGTGCCAGCAGCTTGCTGGGACACCGCCAAGAGACCCAGTACTTC. The rearrangement links TRBV5-4 to TRBJ2-5, with D perhaps matching TRBD1 (6 bases). This CDR3 comprises 15 residues. CDR1 and CDR2 from the germline V gene are SGHNT and YYREEE (reference sequence). Deletions cut 1 base from V and 1 base from J, with 11 bases between.